One sample yielded the 8 T cell receptor beta chains listed below, sequenced in a study of control samples from healthy donors and cancer patients. The data were produced by immunoSEQ multiplex PCR, yet TCRdb's version contains in-frame clones alone and is incomplete. The table lists more than 85,000 clones, about 80% of them singletons. The sequenced sample consisted of blood. These receptor sequences come from a woman between 50 and 59 years old in good health.

V and J are TRBV5-4 and TRBJ1-2, with D maybe TRBD1 (5 bases). CDR3 length equals 12 residues. Germline assignment: CDR1 SGHNT and CDR2 YYREEE (reference sequence). The germline V and J ends were trimmed by 4 bases and 10 bases, with 14 bases remaining between them. As DNA, the CDR3 is TGTGCCAGCAGCGCAACAGGAGCCGACTACACCTTC. It yields the protein CASSATGADYTF.

The chain employs TRBV29-1 and TRBJ2-1; 14 bases line up with TRBD2. The CDR3 is 14 amino acids. The germline CDR1 and CDR2 sequences are SQVTM and ANQGSEA. The CDR3 spells CIGTSGGSYNEQFF. CDR3 sequence (DNA): TGCATCGGGACTAGCGGGGGCTCCTACAATGAGCAGTTCTTC.

The chain couples TRBV12-3 or TRBV12-4 to TRBJ1-2; TRBD1 might be the D (5 bases). Trimming stripped 10 bases from V and 6 bases from J, with 15 bases between. The length of the CDR3 is 12 residues. CDR3 coding DNA: TGTGCCACCTACGGGGGTGAGGATGGCTACACCTTC. Its translation is CATYGGEDGYTF.

This rearrangement joins TRBV19 to TRBJ1-5; tentative D call: TRBD1 (6 bases). CDR3 size: 14 residues. The V and J ends lost 3 bases and 3 bases respectively, with 9 bases between them. CDR1 and CDR2 (germline): LNHDA, SQIVND (reference sequence). CDR3 region: CASSIGQHNQPQHF. The DNA of the CDR3 is TGTGCCAGTAGTATCGGACAGCACAATCAGCCCCAGCATTTT.

The chain couples TRBV3-1 (or the pseudogene TRBV3-2) to TRBJ1-2; D not certain. There are 16 residues in the CDR3. Germline V gene sequence: CDR1 LGHDT, CDR2 YNNKEL (reference sequence). Trimming left V 4 bases short and J 9 bases short, with 24 bases between. The chain's CDR3 is CASSRGAPPGPLSYTF. CDR3 coding DNA: TGTGCCAGCAGCCGAGGCGCTCCACCCGGGCCCCTGAGCTACACCTTC.

The chain joins TRBV5-1 to TRBJ1-6, with TRBD1 matching 9 bases. V trimming: 7 bases; J trimming: 10 bases; junction bases outside the gene matches: 12. Germline assignment: CDR1 SGHRS and CDR2 YFSETQ. CDR3 length equals 15 residues. CDR3 region: CASPRPGQGTSPLHF. The CDR3 bases are TGCGCCAGCCCTCGACCGGGACAGGGAACCTCACCCCTCCACTTT.

The V call is TRBV9, the J call TRBJ1-1, with D unclear. Germline V gene data show CDR1 as SGDLS and CDR2 as YYNGEE. The CDR3 extends over 16 amino acids. Trimming shortened V by 4 bases and J by 6 bases, and 22 bases separated the two germline ends. CDR3 amino acids: CASSPRVEGIGSEAFF. In nucleotides, the CDR3 is TGTGCCAGCAGCCCCCGGGTGGAGGGTATTGGCTCTGAAGCTTTCTTT.

In DNA, the CDR3 is TGTGCCAGCAGTCTTAGGTCGAGAGCACAAGAGACCCAGTACTTC. The encoded protein is CASSLRSRAQETQYF. The chain couples TRBV5-6 to TRBJ2-5; D not certain. Per germline, CDR1 SGHDT and CDR2 YYEEEE. The CDR3 is 15 amino acids. Between the trimmed V and J ends, which lost 5 bases and 2 bases, there was a span of 16 bases.